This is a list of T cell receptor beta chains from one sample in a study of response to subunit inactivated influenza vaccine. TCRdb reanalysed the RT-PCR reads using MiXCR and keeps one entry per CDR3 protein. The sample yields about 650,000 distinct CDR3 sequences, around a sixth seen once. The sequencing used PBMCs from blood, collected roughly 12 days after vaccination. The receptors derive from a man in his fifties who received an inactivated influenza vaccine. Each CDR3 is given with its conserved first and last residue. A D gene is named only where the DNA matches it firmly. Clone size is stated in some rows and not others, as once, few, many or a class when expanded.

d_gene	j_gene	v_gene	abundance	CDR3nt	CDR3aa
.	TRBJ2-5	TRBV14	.	TGTGCCAGCAGCCCCTTTCAGGAGATCTTCTTAGAGACCCAGTACTTC	CASSPFQEIFLETQYF
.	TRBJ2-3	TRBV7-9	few	TGTGCCAGCAGCCCGCCCCGAATGGTGGATACGCAGTATTTT	CASSPPRMVDTQYF
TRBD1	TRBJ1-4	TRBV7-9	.	TGTGCCAGCAGCCCCGGGACAGGGGACGAAAAACTGTTTTTT	CASSPGTGDEKLFF
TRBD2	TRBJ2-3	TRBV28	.	TGTGCCAGCAGCCTGATAGGGACTAGCGGGAGAACAGATACGCAGTATTTT	CASSLIGTSGRTDTQYF
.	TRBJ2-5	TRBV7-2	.	TGTGCCAGCGCGAAGAGGGGAGGCTCTACAGAGACCCAGTACTTC	CASAKRGGSTETQYF
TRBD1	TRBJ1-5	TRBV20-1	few	TGCAGTGCCCGGGACAGGGGGCCTAATCAGCCCCAGCATTTT	CSARDRGPNQPQHF
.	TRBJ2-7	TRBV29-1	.	TGCAGCGTTTTAAGGGAAGGGAACGAGCAGTACTTC	CSVLREGNEQYF
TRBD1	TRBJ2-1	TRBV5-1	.	TGCGCCAGCAGCCACGGACGCTGGGGACAGGGTGGTGAGCAGTTCTTC	CASSHGRWGQGGEQFF
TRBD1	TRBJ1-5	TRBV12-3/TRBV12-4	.	TGTGCCAGCAAGACAGGGGGGAATAGCAATCAGCCCCAGCATTTT	CASKTGGNSNQPQHF
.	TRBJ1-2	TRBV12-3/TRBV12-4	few	TGTGCCAGCAGTTTAGGGAGGGGGGGCGACTATGGCTACACCTTC	CASSLGRGGDYGYTF
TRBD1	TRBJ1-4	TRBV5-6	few	TGTGCCAGCAGCGCCGGGACAGGGGGCACTAATGAAAAACTGTTTTTT	CASSAGTGGTNEKLFF
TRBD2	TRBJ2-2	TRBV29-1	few	TGCAGCGTTGCGGAGCGGGAGAACACCGGGGAGCTGTTTTTT	CSVAERENTGELFF
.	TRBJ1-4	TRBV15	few	TGTGCCACCAGCAGGTCAGGGGTGACTAATGAAAAACTGTTTTTT	CATSRSGVTNEKLFF
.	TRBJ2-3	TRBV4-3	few	TGCGCCAGCAGCCAAGATTACGGTAGCACAGATACGCAGTATTTT	CASSQDYGSTDTQYF
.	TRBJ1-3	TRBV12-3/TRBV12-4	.	TGTGCCAGCAGACCGGACAGTCACTCTGGAAACACCATATATTTT	CASRPDSHSGNTIYF
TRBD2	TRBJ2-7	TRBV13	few	TGTGCCAGCAGCCATGGGACTAGCGGCTCCTACGAGCAGTACTTC	CASSHGTSGSYEQYF
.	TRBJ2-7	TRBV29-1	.	TGCAGCGTTGGTCCGATTGCGGGCAGGGATCCCTACGAGCAGTACTTC	CSVGPIAGRDPYEQYF
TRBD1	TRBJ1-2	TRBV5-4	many	TGTGCCAGCAGCGAGGACAGGGGGCGCGACTATGGCTACACCTTC	CASSEDRGRDYGYTF
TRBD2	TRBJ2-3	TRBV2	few	TGTGCCAGCAGTACTAGCGGGAGTTATCTTGGCACAGATACGCAGTATTTT	CASSTSGSYLGTDTQYF
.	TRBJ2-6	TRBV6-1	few	TGTGCCAGCAGCCGGTTTGGACTCTCTGGGGCCAACGTCCTGACTTTC	CASSRFGLSGANVLTF
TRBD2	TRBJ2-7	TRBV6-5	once	TGTGCCAGCAAGGTACTAGCGGGCTACGAGCAGTACTTC	CASKVLAGYEQYF
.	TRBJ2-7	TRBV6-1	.	TGTGCCAGCAGAAATTTAGCGGAGGGCTTCGAGCAGTACTTC	CASRNLAEGFEQYF
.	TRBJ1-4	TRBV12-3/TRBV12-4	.	TGTGCCAGCAGACCGCAGGGTCCTAATGAAAAACTGTTTTTT	CASRPQGPNEKLFF
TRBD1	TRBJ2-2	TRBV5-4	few	TGTGCCAGCAGCACGGGACAGTCCACCGGGGAGCTGTTTTTT	CASSTGQSTGELFF
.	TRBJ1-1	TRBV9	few	TGTGCCAGCAGCTCCCTGGGAGAAACTGAAGCTTTCTTT	CASSSLGETEAFF
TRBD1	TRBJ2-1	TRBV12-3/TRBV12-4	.	TGTGCCAGCAGCCAGGACAGGACGGATGAGCAGTTCTTC	CASSQDRTDEQFF
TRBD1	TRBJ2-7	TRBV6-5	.	TGTGCCAGCAGTTCTAGAGGGGGCGGCGAGCAGTACTTC	CASSSRGGGEQYF
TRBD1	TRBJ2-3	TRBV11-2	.	TGTGCCAGCAGCCCCTGGCGCCGGACAGGGGAAATCACAGATACGCAGTATTTT	CASSPWRRTGEITDTQYF
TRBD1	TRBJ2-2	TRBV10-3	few	TGTGCCATCAGCCAAGGGACAGGGAGGGACGGGGAGCTGTTTTTT	CAISQGTGRDGELFF
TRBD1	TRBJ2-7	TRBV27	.	TGTGCCAGCAGTTTATCTAGACAGGGCCCCTACGAGCAGTACTTC	CASSLSRQGPYEQYF
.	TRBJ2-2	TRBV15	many	TGTGCCACCAGCAGAGGAGGATCGGCCCGGACCGGGGAGCTGTTTTTT	CATSRGGSARTGELFF
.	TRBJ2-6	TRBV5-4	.	TGTGCCAGCAGCTTGTCAGGGACTTTCTCTGGGGCCAACGTCCTGACTTTC	CASSLSGTFSGANVLTF
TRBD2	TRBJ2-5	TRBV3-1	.	TGTGCCAGCAGCCAAGGGAACCTAGCGGGCACCAGAGAGACCCAGTACTTC	CASSQGNLAGTRETQYF
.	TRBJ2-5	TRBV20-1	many	TGCAGTGCTAGACCGAACCAAGAGACCCAGTACTTC	CSARPNQETQYF
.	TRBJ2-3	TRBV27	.	TGTGCCAGCAGTTTTCTTGGACAAAGGTCCACAGATACGCAGTATTTT	CASSFLGQRSTDTQYF
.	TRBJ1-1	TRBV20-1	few	TGCAGTGCTAGGACAGACGCAACTGAAGCTTTCTTT	CSARTDATEAFF
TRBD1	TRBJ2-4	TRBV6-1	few	TGTGCCAGCAGCAACGGACCCTCAGGGGGCAAAAACATTCAGTACTTC	CASSNGPSGGKNIQYF
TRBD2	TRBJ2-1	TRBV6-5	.	TGTGCCAGCAGTTTTCTACCACCGACTAGCGGGAGGCCAAATGAGCAGTTCTTC	CASSFLPPTSGRPNEQFF
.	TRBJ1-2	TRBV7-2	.	TGTGCCAGCAGCTTTGGACAGCCAGCTAACTGGGGCTACACCTTC	CASSFGQPANWGYTF
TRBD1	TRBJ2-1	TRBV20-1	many	TGCAGTGTCCTGGGACAGGGTCCCTACAATGAGCAGTTCTTC	CSVLGQGPYNEQFF
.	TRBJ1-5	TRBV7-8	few	TGTGCCAGCAGCTTACTTCGGGACACGGTTTGGCAGCCCCAGCATTTT	CASSLLRDTVWQPQHF
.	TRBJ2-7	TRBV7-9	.	TGTGCCAGCAGCTTCTCGGGACCCTCAAAAGGGCAGTACTTC	CASSFSGPSKGQYF
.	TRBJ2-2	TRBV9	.	TGTGCCAGCAGCGTAGGTGGGGGGGCCGTCGACACCGGGGAGCTGTTTTTT	CASSVGGGAVDTGELFF